This paragraph covers one T cell receptor beta chain sequence. Its specificity is unknown. Only CD45RO-negative cells positively selected for CCR7 counted as naive CD8 cells, so terminally differentiated effector memory CD45RA+ cells were excluded. Clones were read by immunoSEQ multiplex PCR, and TCRdb kept only the in-frame ones, dropping some. The data contain some 2.1 million clones, 90% to 95% of them singletons. The record originates from a study of shared clonotypes between healthy human individuals. The V end lost 2 bases, the J end lost 0 bases, and 7 bases lay between the germline ends. Germline values: CDR1 MNHNS, CDR2 SASEGT. The CDR3 spans 14 residues. Findings of the study overall: Naive subsets usually exceeded memory subsets in estimated richness. Generation probabilities of non-shared clonotypes were lower (relative to those shared by all four donors). Across several donors, naive CD4 shared roughly 5%, naive CD8 3% to 3.5%, memory CD4 roughly 2.1%, memory CD8 approximately 0.4%.

The chain carries TRBV6-1 and TRBJ2-5, with no clear D. The TCR comes from a man younger than 35 in good health. Some clones in this sample may be carry-over from other donors' samples. Sequenced sample: naive CD8+ T cells from PBMCs. CDR3 nucleotide sequence: TGTGCCAGCAGTGAAAGAAGATACCAAGAGACCCAGTACTTC. Translating gives CASSERRYQETQYF.